One sample yielded the 17 T cell receptor beta chains listed below, sequenced in a study of blood T cells in healthy people across ages. A J-beta primer mix and a sample-barcoded 5' primer were used in a second PCR of roughly 7 to 12 cycles. TCRdb called the 5' RACE reads again in MiXCR, with one record for every CDR3 protein. The data show roughly 1,500,000 distinct CDR3 sequences, with roughly 40% seen just once and 6.5% to 10% held by the top ten. Sequencing used blood. The receptors here all came from a woman aged 18-30 years in good health.

V gene TRBV5-1 combines with J gene TRBJ2-3; TRBD1 matches 8 bases. With V trimmed by 1 base and J by 4 bases, 5 bases remained unmatched. Germline CDR1 is SGHRS and CDR2 is YFSETQ. The CDR3 is 15 residues long. CDR3 sequence (DNA): TGCGCCAGCAGCTTGAATCCAGGGGGCTCAGATACGCAGTATTTT. This gives the protein CASSLNPGGSDTQYF.

This sequence joins TRBV15 and TRBJ2-7; 9 nucleotides agree with TRBD2. The V gene end was trimmed by 1 base and the J gene end by 0 bases; junction bases not matched to a gene: 13. This CDR3 region has 19 residues. Germline CDR1 is LNHNV and CDR2 is YYDKDF (reference sequence). CDR3 region: CATSRVGQGSGRNSYEQYF. DNA of the CDR3: TGTGCCACCAGCAGAGTTGGCCAGGGGAGCGGGAGGAACTCCTACGAGCAGTACTTC.

The chain recombines TRBV6-5 with TRBJ1-2, with a weak D call TRBD1 (6 bases). Germline V gene data show CDR1 as MNHEY and CDR2 as SVGAGI. The CDR3 runs to 13 residues. Trimming cost V 4 bases and J 6 bases, with 12 bases left between them. CDR3 coding DNA: TGTGCCAGCAGTTCCTCGGGGGGCAATGGCTACACCTTC. Its translation is CASSSSGGNGYTF.

The J gene is TRBJ2-5, the V gene TRBV11-2, with D perhaps matching TRBD1 or TRBD2 (5 bases each). Germline V gives CDR1 SGHAT, CDR2 FQNNGV. Trimming stripped 5 bases from V and 6 bases from J, with 22 bases between. The CDR3 spans 16 residues. The CDR3 sequence is CASSRPTGRDRKTQYF. CDR3 DNA sequence: TGTGCCAGCAGCCGGCCGACCGGCCGGGACCGTAAGACCCAGTACTTC. The full variable domain, in which reference TRBV11-2 and TRBJ2-5 provide the parts outside the CDR3, is EAGVAQSPRYKIIEKRQSVAFWCNPISGHATLYWYQQILGQGPKLLIQFQNNGVVDDSQLPKDRFSAERLKGVDSTLKIQPAKLEDSAVYLCASSRPTGRDRKTQYFGPGTRLLVL.

In the case of this clonotype: Germline and junction disagree at one end, which may indicate a read error. V usage is TRBV6-6 and J usage is TRBJ1-4, with 7 nucleotides matching TRBD1. Germline-derived CDR1 and CDR2 are MNHNY and SVGAGI (reference sequence). This CDR3 is built from 15 residues. Here the CDR3 reads CASSPDRAFNEELFF. In DNA, the CDR3 is TGTGCCAGCAGTCCAGACAGGGCCTTTAATGAAGAACTGTTTTTT.

J is TRBJ2-7 and V is TRBV4-1; TRBD2 agrees at 7 bases. Germline V gene sequence: CDR1 MGHRA, CDR2 YSYEKL. The trim removed 0 bases at V and 2 bases at J, leaving 7 bases unmatched. The CDR3 covers 16 residues. CDR3 sequence (DNA): TGCGCCAGCAGCCAAGACGTGGCAGGGAGGGCCTACGAGCAGTACTTC. As protein: CASSQDVAGRAYEQYF.

This clonotype has only one observation. The CDR3 nucleotides read TGTGCCAGCAGCCAAGGACAGGGGGCCGGAGCTTTCTTT. It specifies CASSQGQGAGAFF. The chain couples TRBV3-1 to TRBJ1-1; 10 nucleotides line up with TRBD1. The CDR3 extends over 13 amino acids. Germline V gives CDR1 LGHDT, CDR2 YNNKEL (reference sequence). J was trimmed by 10 bases and V by 1 base; bases with no gene match: 3.

This clonotype has just a few counts. V is TRBV29-1 and J is TRBJ1-2, with TRBD1 as a possible D gene (5 bases). Trimming stripped 4 bases from V and 0 bases from J, with 15 bases between. The germline V gene encodes CDR1 SQVTM and CDR2 ANQGSEA. The CDR3 extends over 15 amino acids. CDR3 sequence: CSVGRHRITNYGYTF. CDR3 DNA sequence: TGCAGCGTTGGGCGGCACAGGATAACTAACTATGGCTACACCTTC. Combining the CDR3 with reference TRBV29-1 and TRBJ1-2 gives the whole variable domain SAVISQKPSRDICQRGTSLTIQCQVDSQVTMMFWYRQQPGQSLTLIATANQGSEATYESGFVIDKFPISRPNLTFSTLTVSNMSPEDSSIYLCSVGRHRITNYGYTFGSGTRLTVV.

J is TRBJ2-5 and V is TRBV9, with 11 bases fitting TRBD2. The J call is in doubt because the DNA end fits TRBJ2-7 better. Germline CDR1 and CDR2: SGDLS and YYNGEE. This CDR3 region has 15 residues. As DNA, the CDR3 is TGTGCCAGCAGCGTTACGGGACTAGCGGAGTTCGAGCAGTACTTC. It codes for CASSVTGLAEFEQYF.

This clonotype was counted between two and nine times. The chain carries TRBV7-2 and TRBJ2-4; D call uncertain. The CDR3 covers 14 residues. Germline values: CDR1 SGHTA, CDR2 FQGNSA. The V gene lost 5 bases and the J gene lost 3 bases, with 11 bases spanning the gap. Here the CDR3 DNA reads TGTGCCAGCAGCCCGCTCAATAGCAAAAACATTCAGTACTTC. Its translation is CASSPLNSKNIQYF.

V is TRBV20-1 and J is TRBJ1-4; D is ambiguous. Trimming took off 1 base at V and 1 base at J, with 4 bases between the two ends. The germline V gene encodes CDR1 DFQATT and CDR2 SNEGSKA (reference sequence). The CDR3 contains 13 residues. This CDR3 is CSARARTNEKLFF. Written as DNA, the CDR3 is TGCAGTGCTAGAGCCAGAACTAATGAAAAACTGTTTTTT.

This clonotype was detected many times. The chain couples TRBV28 to TRBJ2-7; the match to TRBD1 covers 8 bases. Germline V gene data show CDR1 as MDHEN and CDR2 as SYDVKM. V lost 6 bases to trimming and J lost 2 bases; unmatched junction nucleotides: 6. The CDR3 loop spans 14 amino acids. This CDR3 reads CASRTGQATYEQYF. The CDR3 coding sequence is TGTGCCAGCAGAACGGGACAGGCCACCTACGAGCAGTACTTC.

V is TRBV6-5 and J is TRBJ2-5, with 8 bases fitting TRBD2. The J segment lost 1 base and the V segment lost 2 bases, leaving 3 bases of the junction unmatched. CDR1 MNHEY and CDR2 SVGAGI come from the germline V gene. CDR3 length equals 15 residues. CDR3 protein: CASSYAGGLQETQYF. CDR3 DNA: TGTGCCAGCAGTTACGCGGGAGGCCTCCAAGAGACCCAGTACTTC.

The chain uses TRBV2 and TRBJ2-7; tentative D call: TRBD1 (6 bases). From germline, CDR1 is SNHLY and CDR2 FYNNEI. This CDR3 spans 13 amino acids. With 8 bases removed from V and 2 bases from J, the gap between germline ends came to 13 bases. The CDR3 spells CASLRTAPYEQYF. The DNA for the CDR3 is TGTGCCAGCCTCAGGACAGCCCCCTACGAGCAGTACTTC.

This chain connects TRBV28 to TRBJ2-7; tentative D call: TRBD2 (7 bases). The J call is in doubt because the DNA end fits TRBJ2-5 better. The CDR3 runs to 15 residues. Germline V gene lookup returns CDR1 MDHEN and CDR2 SYDVKM. DNA of the CDR3: TGTGCCAGCAGCCTTCCGGGGGGCGGGAAAGAGACCCAGTACTTC. This encodes CASSLPGGGKETQYF.

J is TRBJ1-1 and V is TRBV2; tentatively, D is TRBD1 (6 bases). V was shortened by 6 bases and J by 11 bases, with 13 bases between the two germline ends. The CDR3 consists of 11 residues. Per germline, CDR1 SNHLY and CDR2 FYNNEI. The CDR3 protein is CASSGQRRAFF. DNA for the CDR3: TGTGCCAGCAGCGGACAGCGGCGGGCTTTCTTT.

The gene calls are TRBV5-1 and TRBJ2-2; 7 bases match TRBD1. Germline V gives CDR1 SGHRS, CDR2 YFSETQ. V gave up 4 bases and J gave up 6 bases; unmatched junction bases: 6. The CDR3 runs to 14 residues. CDR3 nucleotide sequence: TGCGCCAGCAGCCTCCGACAGGGTCCCGGGGAGCTGTTTTTT. Encoded protein: CASSLRQGPGELFF.